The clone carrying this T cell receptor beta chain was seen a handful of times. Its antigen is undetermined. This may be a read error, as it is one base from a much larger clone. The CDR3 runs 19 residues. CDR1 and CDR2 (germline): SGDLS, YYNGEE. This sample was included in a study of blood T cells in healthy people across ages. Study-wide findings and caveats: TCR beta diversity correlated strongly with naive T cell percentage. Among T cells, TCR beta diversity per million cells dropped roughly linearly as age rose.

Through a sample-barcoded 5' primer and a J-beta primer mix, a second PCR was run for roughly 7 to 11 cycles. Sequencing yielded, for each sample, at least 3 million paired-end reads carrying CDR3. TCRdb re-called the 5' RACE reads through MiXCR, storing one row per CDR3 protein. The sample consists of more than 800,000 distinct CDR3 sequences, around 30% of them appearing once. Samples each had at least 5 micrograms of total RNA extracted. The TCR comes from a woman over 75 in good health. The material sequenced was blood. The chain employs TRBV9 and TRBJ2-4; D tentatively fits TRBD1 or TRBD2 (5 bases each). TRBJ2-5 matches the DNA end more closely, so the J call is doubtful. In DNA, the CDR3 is TGTGCCAGCAGCGTAGCTACAACGGGACGGGCTTTTCGTCAAGAGACCCAGTACTTC. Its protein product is CASSVATTGRAFRQETQYF.